The rows below give T cell receptor beta chains drawn from one sample of a study of OX40 agonist ivuxolimab in advanced cancers. Assay used: immunoSEQ multiplex PCR; TCRdb lists only in-frame clones, some missing. Of approximately 37,000 clones listed, 83% are singletons. The source was CD4+ or CD8+ T cells sorted from blood, collected in a trial of the OX40 agonist ivuxolimab. Every receptor here comes from an adult with an advanced solid tumor such as melanoma, head and neck, liver or kidney cancer. The CDR3 runs from the conserved cysteine through the conserved F or W. Each record gives: clone size, J gene, V gene, D gene, CDR3 protein, CDR3 DNA. A D gene is named only where the DNA matches it firmly. The listing skips clone size in some rows; elsewhere it reads once, few, many or a size class.

-,TRBJ1-6,TRBV5-1,-,CASSDRAYNSPLHF,TGCGCCAGCAGCGATCGGGCCTATAATTCACCCCTCCACTTT
-,TRBJ2-5,TRBV9,TRBD1,CASSGTGGETQYF,TGTGCCAGCAGCGGGACAGGGGGAGAGACCCAGTACTTC
-,TRBJ2-7,TRBV30,-,CAWSAGLQDYEQYF,TGTGCCTGGAGCGCGGGACTCCAAGACTACGAGCAGTACTTC
medium-sized,TRBJ2-7,TRBV7-9,-,CASSSDTYEQYF,TGTGCCAGCAGCTCCGACACCTACGAGCAGTACTTC
few,TRBJ1-2,TRBV7-9,-,CASKAGARGYTF,TGTGCCAGCAAAGCAGGGGCGAGAGGCTACACCTTC
-,TRBJ1-5,TRBV5-6,-,CASRNAVSGNQPQHF,TGTGCCAGCAGAAACGCGGTGAGCGGCAATCAGCCCCAGCATTTT
-,TRBJ2-5,TRBV5-1,TRBD2,CASSSGLAGVYQETQYF,TGCGCCAGCAGCTCCGGACTAGCGGGAGTGTACCAAGAGACCCAGTACTTC
-,TRBJ1-3,TRBV7-2,TRBD1,CASSVDRVASGNTIYF,TGTGCCAGCAGCGTAGACAGGGTAGCATCTGGAAACACCATATATTTT
-,TRBJ1-5,TRBV19,-,CASNSRDTKYSNQPQHF,TGTGCCAGCAACTCCCGGGACACGAAATATAGCAATCAGCCCCAGCATTTT
-,TRBJ1-1,TRBV29-1,-,CSVVANTEAFF,TGCAGCGTTGTGGCGAACACTGAAGCTTTCTTT
-,TRBJ2-1,TRBV18,TRBD2,CASSPWDTSGSSYNEQFF,TGTGCCAGCTCACCATGGGATACTAGCGGAAGCTCCTACAATGAGCAGTTCTTC
-,TRBJ1-5,TRBV6-5,-,CASSYLQGDQPQHF,TGTGCCAGCAGTTACCTACAGGGAGATCAGCCCCAGCATTTT
medium-sized,TRBJ1-1,TRBV6-1,-,CATLWTEAFF,TGTGCCACCCTATGGACTGAAGCTTTCTTT
few,TRBJ2-7,TRBV7-9,-,CASSIDTFSYEQYF,TGTGCCAGCAGCATCGACACCTTTTCCTACGAGCAGTACTTC
-,TRBJ2-2,TRBV27,-,CASSYRTPTGELFF,TGTGCCAGCAGTTACCGGACCCCCACCGGGGAGCTGTTTTTT
-,TRBJ2-7,TRBV2,-,CASSLSAAYEQYF,TGTGCCAGCAGTCTTAGTGCGGCCTACGAGCAGTACTTC
few,TRBJ2-7,TRBV30,-,CAWSLQGGDEQYF,TGTGCCTGGAGTCTTCAAGGGGGGGACGAGCAGTACTTC
-,TRBJ1-5,TRBV27,-,CASSPGTDNQPQHF,TGTGCCAGCAGTCCTGGGACCGACAATCAGCCCCAGCATTTT
-,TRBJ1-5,TRBV9,-,CASSVDSWGQPQHF,TGTGCCAGCAGCGTAGACTCATGGGGCCAGCCCCAGCATTTT
-,TRBJ1-5,TRBV13,-,CASSFSLGGSNQPQHF,TGTGCCAGCAGCTTTTCGTTGGGTGGCAGCAATCAGCCCCAGCATTTT
once,TRBJ1-5,TRBV19,-,CASSMGFRDSNQPQHF,TGTGCCAGTAGTATGGGCTTCCGGGACAGCAATCAGCCCCAGCATTTT
-,TRBJ1-1,TRBV29-1,-,CSVLNPGATEAFF,TGCAGCGTCCTAAACCCGGGGGCCACTGAAGCTTTCTTT
-,TRBJ1-2,TRBV5-4,-,CASSLDWGNIGYTF,TGTGCCAGCAGCTTGGATTGGGGAAACATTGGCTACACCTTC
-,TRBJ2-3,TRBV27,-,CASEASWGNTQYF,TGTGCCAGCGAGGCCAGCTGGGGCAATACGCAGTATTTT
-,TRBJ1-2,TRBV9,TRBD1,CASSVDSGTELTNYGYTF,TGTGCCAGCAGCGTAGACTCCGGGACAGAGCTGACAAACTATGGCTACACCTTC
-,TRBJ2-5,TRBV29-1,-,CSARHGETQYF,TGCAGCGCCAGACATGGGGAGACCCAGTACTTC
-,TRBJ1-3,TRBV5-1,-,CASSSGTVESGNTIYF,TGCGCCAGCAGTTCCGGGACGGTGGAATCTGGAAACACCATATATTTT
once,TRBJ1-1,TRBV13,-,CASSLGAGTEAFF,TGTGCCAGCAGCTTAGGAGCGGGCACTGAAGCTTTCTTT
-,TRBJ2-2,TRBV10-2,TRBD2,CASSETAGGANTGELFF,TGCGCCAGCAGTGAGACGGCCGGGGGGGCGAACACCGGGGAGCTGTTTTTT
-,TRBJ2-1,TRBV27,TRBD2,CASREGSGSYYNEQFF,TGTGCCAGCAGGGAGGGTAGCGGGAGCTACTACAATGAGCAGTTCTTC
-,TRBJ2-7,TRBV7-9,-,CASSFHVDEQYF,TGTGCCAGCAGCTTCCACGTCGACGAGCAGTACTTC
-,TRBJ2-1,TRBV27,TRBD1,CASSFRQGTEQFF,TGTGCCAGCAGTTTTAGACAGGGGACTGAGCAGTTCTTC
-,TRBJ2-1,TRBV6-5,-,CASSLHPSAGNEQFF,TGTGCCAGCAGTCTACATCCTTCTGCGGGCAATGAGCAGTTCTTC
-,TRBJ2-3,TRBV11-2,TRBD2,CASSPWELAASTDTQYF,TGTGCCAGCAGCCCCTGGGAACTAGCGGCAAGCACAGATACGCAGTATTTT
once,TRBJ2-7,TRBV7-2,-,CASSSLAGEQYF,TGTGCCAGCAGCTCCCTGGCAGGGGAGCAGTACTTC
-,TRBJ1-5,TRBV28,TRBD1,CASSSPDRDYSNQPQHF,TGTGCCAGCAGTTCCCCGGACAGGGACTATAGCAATCAGCCCCAGCATTTT
-,TRBJ2-2,TRBV29-1,-,CSVQRYREITGELFF,TGCAGCGTCCAACGCTACAGGGAAATCACCGGGGAGCTGTTTTTT
-,TRBJ2-7,TRBV18,TRBD1,CASSPGGTGSYEQYF,TGTGCCAGCTCACCCGGGGGGACAGGGAGCTACGAGCAGTACTTC
-,TRBJ2-7,TRBV5-1,-,CASSLDGAGQSYEQYF,TGCGCCAGCAGCTTGGATGGGGCGGGCCAGTCCTACGAGCAGTACTTC
-,TRBJ1-2,TRBV5-1,TRBD1,CASSAQTGAGGYTF,TGCGCCAGCAGCGCACAGACAGGGGCCGGAGGCTACACCTTC
-,TRBJ2-3,TRBV7-2,-,CASSLERYYSTDTQYF,TGTGCCAGCAGCTTAGAACGCTATTACAGCACAGATACGCAGTATTTT
-,TRBJ2-1,TRBV15,TRBD2,CATSSAQTSGGVNEQFF,TGTGCCACCAGCAGTGCCCAGACTAGCGGGGGGGTAAATGAGCAGTTCTTC
-,TRBJ1-6,TRBV6-1,-,CASSDLPGGNSPLHF,TGTGCCAGCAGTGACCTCCCGGGAGGCAATTCACCCCTCCACTTT
-,TRBJ2-2,TRBV5-6,-,CASSLGGQGFLTGELFF,TGTGCCAGCAGCTTGGGAGGCCAGGGGTTTCTGACCGGGGAGCTGTTTTTT
-,TRBJ1-1,TRBV7-8,-,CASSSGVVAFF,TGTGCCAGCAGCTCAGGGGTTGTTGCTTTCTTT
-,TRBJ2-2,TRBV6-1,TRBD2,CASSGSRLAGDTGELFF,TGTGCCAGCAGTGGGTCCAGACTAGCGGGAGACACCGGGGAGCTGTTTTTT
-,TRBJ2-7,TRBV30,TRBD1,CAWNTGTGSYEQYF,TGTGCCTGGAATACTGGGACAGGATCCTACGAGCAGTACTTC
-,TRBJ2-3,TRBV7-6,-,CASSPPLSYTQYF,TGTGCCAGCAGCCCCCCCCTGTCCTATACGCAGTATTTT
-,TRBJ2-5,TRBV27,-,CASSLFGSETQYF,TGTGCCAGCAGTTTATTTGGGTCAGAGACCCAGTACTTC
-,TRBJ2-3,TRBV10-1,TRBD2,CASELAASTDTQYF,TGCGCCAGCGAACTAGCGGCTAGCACAGATACGCAGTATTTT
-,TRBJ1-5,TRBV6-5,-,CASARQVSNQPQHF,TGTGCCAGCGCAAGACAGGTCAGCAATCAGCCCCAGCATTTT
-,TRBJ1-1,TRBV13,-,CASSSGNTEAFF,TGTGCCAGCAGCTCCGGGAACACTGAAGCTTTCTTT
-,TRBJ2-2,TRBV5-4,TRBD2,CASSLGGPSGSSGELFF,TGTGCCAGCAGCTTGGGGGGTCCTAGCGGGAGTTCAGGGGAGCTGTTTTTT